A selection of T cell receptor beta chains follows, all from one sample in a study of T cell repertoires in cytomegalovirus infection. No antigens are known for them. In TCRdb, the reads were re-called with MiXCR into one record per CDR3 protein. Counted here are approximately 1,000,000 distinct CDR3 sequences, approximately 30% occurring once; the ten biggest clones make up 13%. The material sequenced was cultured CD8+ T cells from PBMCs, taken from culture after CMV antigen stimulation. The origin of the receptors is a human donor in good health (CMV status not recorded). Some clones in this sample may be carry-over from other donors' samples. Each CDR3 is given with its conserved first and last residue. The D gene is left open where the match is weak. The size entry is marked missing in some rows and otherwise reads once, few, many or a size class.

CDR3 protein: CASRSGTALHF
CDR3 DNA: TGCGCCAGCAGATCCGGGACAGCCCTCCACTTT
J gene: TRBJ1-6
clone size: NA
V gene: TRBV5-1
D gene: TRBD1

CDR3 protein: CATSRDGLRGDEQFF
CDR3 DNA: TGTGCCACCAGCAGAGATGGACTGAGGGGGGATGAGCAGTTCTTC
J gene: TRBJ2-1
clone size: few
V gene: TRBV15
D gene: NA

CDR3 protein: CASSWPGGGLTDTQYF
CDR3 DNA: TGTGCCAGCAGTTGGCCGGGGGGCGGCCTCACAGATACGCAGTATTTT
J gene: TRBJ2-3
clone size: few
V gene: TRBV6-6
D gene: NA

CDR3 protein: CASGLPRTGVTDTQYF
CDR3 DNA: TGTGCTAGTGGTTTGCCCCGGACAGGGGTGACAGATACGCAGTATTTT
J gene: TRBJ2-3
clone size: NA
V gene: TRBV12-5
D gene: TRBD1

CDR3 protein: CASSTPQGSGNTIYF
CDR3 DNA: TGTGCCAGCAGCACCCCCCAAGGGTCTGGAAACACCATATATTTT
J gene: TRBJ1-3
clone size: few
V gene: TRBV7-9
D gene: NA

CDR3 protein: CASSLLGTSGQETQYF
CDR3 DNA: TGTGCCAGCAGCTTACTCGGGACTAGCGGGCAAGAGACCCAGTACTTC
J gene: TRBJ2-5
clone size: NA
V gene: TRBV7-6
D gene: TRBD2

CDR3 protein: CSASDQTYNYGYTF
CDR3 DNA: TGCAGTGCTAGTGACCAGACTTATAACTATGGCTACACCTTC
J gene: TRBJ1-2
clone size: NA
V gene: TRBV20-1
D gene: NA

CDR3 protein: CATSQGKGTEAFF
CDR3 DNA: TGTGCCACCTCCCAGGGGAAGGGCACTGAAGCTTTCTTT
J gene: TRBJ1-1
clone size: NA
V gene: TRBV7-6
D gene: NA

CDR3 protein: CASSLTFGGTLYEQYF
CDR3 DNA: TGTGCCAGCAGCTTAACCTTCGGGGGCACCCTCTACGAGCAGTACTTC
J gene: TRBJ2-7
clone size: NA
V gene: TRBV7-9
D gene: NA

CDR3 protein: CASSLRGGGSYEQYF
CDR3 DNA: TGTGCCAGCAGTTTACGGGGAGGAGGGTCTTACGAGCAGTACTTC
J gene: TRBJ2-7
clone size: NA
V gene: TRBV27
D gene: NA

CDR3 protein: CASSLMGGGAVDTQYF
CDR3 DNA: TGTGCCAGCAGCTTAATGGGTGGGGGAGCGGTGGATACGCAGTATTTT
J gene: TRBJ2-3
clone size: NA
V gene: TRBV5-5
D gene: NA

CDR3 protein: CSVGGAGTGELFF
CDR3 DNA: TGCAGCGTTGGGGGGGCGGGCACCGGGGAGCTGTTTTTT
J gene: TRBJ2-2
clone size: NA
V gene: TRBV29-1
D gene: NA

CDR3 protein: CSVVGQGNYGYTF
CDR3 DNA: TGCAGCGTTGTCGGACAGGGAAACTATGGCTACACCTTC
J gene: TRBJ1-2
clone size: few
V gene: TRBV29-1
D gene: TRBD1

CDR3 protein: CASSQGESEAFF
CDR3 DNA: TGCGCCAGCAGCCAAGGGGAATCTGAAGCTTTCTTT
J gene: TRBJ1-1
clone size: few
V gene: TRBV4-1
D gene: NA

CDR3 protein: CASSLRLQATDTQYF
CDR3 DNA: TGTGCCAGCAGCCTCCGACTCCAAGCCACAGATACGCAGTATTTT
J gene: TRBJ2-3
clone size: NA
V gene: TRBV11-2
D gene: NA

CDR3 protein: CASSTPGGQFF
CDR3 DNA: TGTGCCAGCAGCACGCCGGGTGGGCAGTTCTTC
J gene: TRBJ2-1
clone size: NA
V gene: TRBV7-6
D gene: NA

CDR3 protein: CASSRRPGTSGDRELFF
CDR3 DNA: TGTGCCAGCAGTCGCCGACCCGGGACTAGCGGGGACAGGGAGCTGTTTTTT
J gene: TRBJ2-2
clone size: few
V gene: TRBV28
D gene: TRBD2

CDR3 protein: CATQPEWSNQPQHF
CDR3 DNA: TGTGCCACCCAACCCGAATGGAGCAATCAGCCCCAGCATTTT
J gene: TRBJ1-5
clone size: few
V gene: TRBV19
D gene: NA

CDR3 protein: CASSLDGGFYNSPLHF
CDR3 DNA: TGTGCCAGCAGCTTAGACGGGGGGTTCTATAATTCACCCCTCCACTTT
J gene: TRBJ1-6
clone size: many
V gene: TRBV7-2
D gene: NA

CDR3 protein: CASSLTRHGTGLRTTEAFF
CDR3 DNA: TGTGCCAGCAGCTTAACCCGACACGGGACAGGGCTTCGAACCACTGAAGCTTTCTTT
J gene: TRBJ1-1
clone size: few
V gene: TRBV7-8
D gene: TRBD1

CDR3 protein: CASSPEGQYFTHTGELFF
CDR3 DNA: TGTGCCAGCAGCCCAGAGGGACAGTACTTTACCCACACCGGGGAGCTGTTTTTT
J gene: TRBJ2-2
clone size: many
V gene: TRBV7-6
D gene: TRBD1

CDR3 protein: CASSLFEDEQYF
CDR3 DNA: TGTGCCAGCAGCTTATTCGAAGACGAGCAGTACTTC
J gene: TRBJ2-7
clone size: few
V gene: TRBV7-6
D gene: NA

CDR3 protein: CSARRELGTEAFF
CDR3 DNA: TGCAGTGCTAGGAGGGAATTGGGAACTGAAGCTTTCTTT
J gene: TRBJ1-1
clone size: NA
V gene: TRBV20-1
D gene: NA

CDR3 protein: CASSPYYDRPTPNTEAFF
CDR3 DNA: TGTGCCAGCTCACCATATTACGACAGGCCTACCCCGAACACTGAAGCTTTCTTT
J gene: TRBJ1-1
clone size: NA
V gene: TRBV18
D gene: NA

CDR3 protein: CASSETENYGYTF
CDR3 DNA: TGTGCCAGCAGTGAAACCGAGAACTATGGCTACACCTTC
J gene: TRBJ1-2
clone size: NA
V gene: TRBV6-1
D gene: NA

CDR3 protein: CASSLGDRLAGELFF
CDR3 DNA: TGTGCCAGCAGTTTAGGGGACAGACTGGCCGGGGAGCTGTTTTTT
J gene: TRBJ2-2
clone size: NA
V gene: TRBV12-3/TRBV12-4
D gene: TRBD1

CDR3 protein: CASCPWPSSLNTGELFF
CDR3 DNA: TGTGCCAGCTGCCCGTGGCCTTCCTCTCTAAACACCGGGGAGCTGTTTTTT
J gene: TRBJ2-2
clone size: NA
V gene: TRBV27
D gene: NA

CDR3 protein: CASSLATGSTDTQYF
CDR3 DNA: TGTGCCAGCAGCTTAGCGACCGGGAGCACAGATACGCAGTATTTT
J gene: TRBJ2-3
clone size: many
V gene: TRBV7-6
D gene: NA

CDR3 protein: CASSFAGQGAEKLFF
CDR3 DNA: TGCGCCAGCAGCTTTGCGGGACAGGGGGCGGAAAAACTGTTTTTT
J gene: TRBJ1-4
clone size: few
V gene: TRBV4-1
D gene: TRBD1

CDR3 protein: CASRLRDKPLEQYF
CDR3 DNA: TGTGCCAGCAGGCTTCGGGACAAACCTCTCGAGCAGTACTTC
J gene: TRBJ2-7
clone size: NA
V gene: TRBV5-8
D gene: NA

CDR3 protein: CASSLGGPGQGAGETQYF
CDR3 DNA: TGTGCCAGCAGCTTAGGGGGGCCGGGACAGGGGGCGGGTGAGACCCAGTACTTC
J gene: TRBJ2-5
clone size: many
V gene: TRBV7-2
D gene: TRBD1

CDR3 protein: CASSQTAKSGYTF
CDR3 DNA: TGTGCCAGCAGTCAAACTGCCAAGAGTGGCTACACCTTC
J gene: TRBJ1-2
clone size: few
V gene: TRBV7-9
D gene: NA

CDR3 protein: CASSLQDRDYGYTF
CDR3 DNA: TGCGCCAGCAGCTTACAGGACAGGGACTATGGCTACACCTTC
J gene: TRBJ1-2
clone size: NA
V gene: TRBV5-1
D gene: TRBD1

CDR3 protein: CSARDNLLASSYNEQFF
CDR3 DNA: TGCAGTGCTAGAGATAACCTACTTGCCAGCTCCTACAATGAGCAGTTCTTC
J gene: TRBJ2-1
clone size: NA
V gene: TRBV20-1
D gene: NA

CDR3 protein: CASSLATGTGGRDIQYF
CDR3 DNA: TGTGCCAGCAGTTTGGCGACCGGGACAGGGGGGCGGGACATTCAGTACTTC
J gene: TRBJ2-4
clone size: NA
V gene: TRBV27
D gene: TRBD1

CDR3 protein: CASSLSRGGEQFF
CDR3 DNA: TGTGCCAGCAGCTTAAGCAGGGGAGGAGAGCAGTTCTTC
J gene: TRBJ2-1
clone size: NA
V gene: TRBV13
D gene: NA

CDR3 protein: CASRTPTGNTGELFF
CDR3 DNA: TGTGCCAGCAGAACACCAACGGGGAACACCGGGGAGCTGTTTTTT
J gene: TRBJ2-2
clone size: NA
V gene: TRBV11-2
D gene: NA

CDR3 protein: CASSYWQEAFF
CDR3 DNA: TGTGCCAGCAGTTATTGGCAGGAAGCTTTCTTT
J gene: TRBJ1-1
clone size: few
V gene: TRBV6-2/TRBV6-3
D gene: NA

CDR3 protein: CASSRTSRYNEQFF
CDR3 DNA: TGTGCCAGCAGTCGGACTAGCAGATACAATGAGCAGTTCTTC
J gene: TRBJ2-1
clone size: NA
V gene: TRBV6-5
D gene: TRBD2

CDR3 protein: CASEDPRLAEGREQYF
CDR3 DNA: TGTGCCAGCGAGGACCCCAGACTAGCGGAGGGGAGGGAGCAGTACTTC
J gene: TRBJ2-7
clone size: NA
V gene: TRBV2
D gene: TRBD2

CDR3 protein: CATKGGGEQFF
CDR3 DNA: TGTGCCACCAAGGGGGGTGGTGAGCAGTTCTTC
J gene: TRBJ2-1
clone size: NA
V gene: TRBV24-1
D gene: NA

CDR3 protein: CASSLGRSSELFF
CDR3 DNA: TGTGCCAGCAGTTTAGGTCGTTCGAGCGAGCTGTTTTTT
J gene: TRBJ2-2
clone size: few
V gene: TRBV12-3/TRBV12-4
D gene: NA

CDR3 protein: CASSLVDRVYEQYF
CDR3 DNA: TGTGCCAGCAGTTTAGTCGACAGGGTCTACGAGCAGTACTTC
J gene: TRBJ2-7
clone size: NA
V gene: TRBV27
D gene: TRBD1

CDR3 protein: CASSLTGTDGNTIYF
CDR3 DNA: TGTGCCAGCAGCTTAACCGGGACAGATGGAAACACCATATATTTT
J gene: TRBJ1-3
clone size: NA
V gene: TRBV7-3
D gene: TRBD1

CDR3 protein: CASKQGLCTDTQYF
CDR3 DNA: TGTGCCAGCAAACAGGGACTATGCACAGATACGCAGTATTTT
J gene: TRBJ2-3
clone size: NA
V gene: TRBV7-2
D gene: NA

CDR3 protein: CASSTQGGLAWETQYF
CDR3 DNA: TGTGCCAGCAGCACCCAGGGGGGGCTAGCCTGGGAGACCCAGTACTTC
J gene: TRBJ2-5
clone size: many
V gene: TRBV7-2
D gene: NA

CDR3 protein: CASPGGQSNEQFF
CDR3 DNA: TGTGCCAGCCCCGGGGGGCAGAGCAATGAGCAGTTCTTC
J gene: TRBJ2-1
clone size: few
V gene: TRBV2
D gene: NA

CDR3 protein: CASRRANTEAFF
CDR3 DNA: TGTGCCAGCCGCCGGGCCAACACTGAAGCTTTCTTT
J gene: TRBJ1-1
clone size: many
V gene: TRBV7-9
D gene: NA

CDR3 protein: CASSLYSANTGELFF
CDR3 DNA: TGTGCCAGCAGTTTGTACAGCGCGAACACCGGGGAGCTGTTTTTT
J gene: TRBJ2-2
clone size: NA
V gene: TRBV6-5
D gene: NA

CDR3 protein: CASSSPSGATQETQYF
CDR3 DNA: TGTGCCAGCAGCTCCCCTAGCGGGGCCACTCAAGAGACCCAGTACTTC
J gene: TRBJ2-5
clone size: NA
V gene: TRBV7-9
D gene: TRBD2

CDR3 protein: CASSYGPSLTDTQYF
CDR3 DNA: TGTGCCAGCAGTTACGGCCCATCCCTCACAGATACGCAGTATTTT
J gene: TRBJ2-3
clone size: NA
V gene: TRBV6-2/TRBV6-3
D gene: NA

CDR3 protein: CASRSGTGDEKLFF
CDR3 DNA: TGTGCCAGCAGATCCGGGACAGGGGATGAAAAACTGTTTTTT
J gene: TRBJ1-4
clone size: few
V gene: TRBV11-1
D gene: TRBD1

CDR3 protein: CASTAPESRNEQFF
CDR3 DNA: TGTGCCAGCACCGCCCCCGAGTCCCGAAATGAGCAGTTCTTC
J gene: TRBJ2-1
clone size: NA
V gene: TRBV13
D gene: NA

CDR3 protein: CASSPRVGWANYGYTF
CDR3 DNA: TGTGCCAGCAGCCCTAGGGTGGGGTGGGCTAACTATGGCTACACCTTC
J gene: TRBJ1-2
clone size: NA
V gene: TRBV7-6
D gene: NA